These 5 T cell receptor beta chains were all obtained from the same sample, sequenced in a study of neurological immune-mediated disorders. Time point here: longitudinal time-point 3. TCRdb processed the 5' RACE reads anew with MiXCR; each CDR3 protein has one entry. The sample yields about 81,000 distinct CDR3 sequences, 4.3% seen once. The sequenced sample consisted of PBMCs. These receptors were collected from a woman in her sixties or seventies with multiple sclerosis.

This clonotype was observed a few times. The chain has TRBV20-1 and TRBJ2-7; D may be TRBD2 (5 bases). Germline V gene sequence: CDR1 DFQATT, CDR2 SNEGSKA (reference sequence). Trimming stripped 4 bases from V and 0 bases from J, with 13 bases between. The CDR3 has 14 residues. CDR3 in amino acids: CSATPVRGSYEQYF. The DNA for the CDR3 is TGCAGTGCTACTCCGGTTCGGGGCTCCTACGAGCAGTACTTC.

In its sample, this clonotype was seen many times. The chain combines TRBV20-1 with TRBJ1-1; TRBD1 matches 7 bases. The CDR3 covers 13 residues. CDR1 DFQATT and CDR2 SNEGSKA come from the germline V gene (reference sequence). Trimming at V came to 4 bases and at J to 8 bases, leaving 10 bases not matched to a gene. The CDR3 nucleotides read TGCAGTGCTATGGGACAGCGAGGCCAGGAAGCTTTCTTT. This gives the protein CSAMGQRGQEAFF.

This clonotype came up many times. The chain combines TRBV29-1 with TRBJ1-1; maybe TRBD1 (5 bases). The CDR3 consists of 13 residues. Looked up from germline, CDR1 is SQVTM and CDR2 is ANQGSEA. Trimming pared 3 bases from V and 3 bases from J, leaving 11 bases between. The CDR3 here is CSVDRRVYTEAFF. The CDR3 DNA follows: TGCAGCGTTGATCGCAGGGTATACACTGAAGCTTTCTTT.

This clonotype was recorded many times. The V call is TRBV6-6, the J call TRBJ1-5; possible D gene TRBD1, 6 bases. The CDR3 loop spans 16 amino acids. Germline loops: CDR1 MNHNY, CDR2 SVGAGI (reference sequence). V lost 6 bases to trimming and J lost 0 bases, with 15 bases between them. CDR3: CASSPDRTVSNQPQHF. The CDR3 nucleotides are TGTGCCAGCAGCCCCGACAGGACTGTTAGCAATCAGCCCCAGCATTTT.

This clonotype was counted many times. The CDR3 DNA reads as TGCGCCAGCCTTGGGACAGGGGATTACAATGAGCAGTTCTTC. This sequence encodes CASLGTGDYNEQFF. The chain has TRBV5-1 and TRBJ2-1; 10 positions match TRBD1. Germline CDR1 and CDR2: SGHRS and YFSETQ. With 7 bases clipped from V and 4 bases from J, the junction kept 5 bases outside the gene matches. The CDR3 length is 14 residues.